One sample yielded the 27 T cell receptor beta chains listed below, sequenced in a study of blood T cell repertoires in COVID-19. Here immunoSEQ multiplex PCR was the method, and the copy in TCRdb shows in-frame clones only, minus some. Altogether under 8,500 clones are present, less than 85% being singletons, with the ten largest covering approximately 18%. The sequenced sample was peripheral blood. Source of these receptors: a human donor with active COVID-19. The donor label of this sample is uncertain.

The genes are TRBV5-1 and TRBJ2-2; D unclear. CDR1 and CDR2 (germline): SGHRS, YFSETQ. The CDR3 totals 14 residues. Trimming removed 6 bases at V and 6 bases at J, with 15 bases between. CDR3 in DNA: TGCGCCAGCACCCGCGGAGTAGCTTCCGGGGAGCTGTTTTTT. This sequence encodes CASTRGVASGELFF.

The chain couples TRBV3-1 (or the pseudogene TRBV3-2) to TRBJ1-2; D is uncertain. In germline, CDR1 is LGHDT, CDR2 YNNKEL (reference sequence). V was cut by 4 bases and J by 0 bases, with 12 bases left in between. The CDR3 has 15 residues. For the CDR3, the DNA is TGTGCCAGCAGCCCAACATTTTCAGCTAACTATGGCTACACCTTC. This gives the protein CASSPTFSANYGYTF.

This clone was counted between two and nine times. The chain links TRBV6-5 to TRBJ1-2; D gene unclear. The CDR3 has 13 amino acids. Trimming took 9 bases from V and 7 from J, leaving 18 bases between them. Germline V gene sequence: CDR1 MNHEY, CDR2 SVGAGI. CDR3 loop: CASTRVEGGGYTF. The CDR3 coding sequence is TGTGCCAGTACCCGGGTGGAGGGCGGTGGCTACACCTTC.

This rearrangement joins TRBV5-1 to TRBJ2-7; a weak D match, TRBD2 (7 bases). CDR3 length: 15 amino acids. The germline CDR1 and CDR2 sequences are SGHRS and YFSETQ. V was clipped by 3 bases and J by 3 bases, with 16 bases between them. DNA of the CDR3: TGCGCCAGCAGCTCCTTACAGGGAGGGGACTACGAGCAGTACTTC. Protein: CASSSLQGGDYEQYF.

This clone was observed a handful of times. The chain links TRBV30 to TRBJ2-7; D uncertain. The V gene's germline CDR1 is GTSNPN and CDR2 SVGIG (reference sequence). The germline V and J ends were trimmed by 3 bases and 0 bases, with 15 bases remaining between them. The CDR3 covers 15 residues. The CDR3 DNA follows: TGTGCCTGGAGAGTGGGCCCACTTAGCTCCTACGAGCAGTACTTC. Translation: CAWRVGPLSSYEQYF.

This chain uses TRBV6-2 or TRBV6-3 with TRBJ2-5; D unresolved. This CDR3 has 12 residues. Deletions cut 2 bases from V and 5 bases from J, with 6 bases between. Germline CDR1 and CDR2: MNHEY and SVGEGT. The CDR3 here is CASSYPEETQYF. In DNA form, the CDR3 reads TGTGCCAGCAGTTACCCGGAGGAGACCCAGTACTTC.

V usage is TRBV6-5 and J usage is TRBJ1-2, with a weak D call TRBD1 (6 bases). Germline CDR1 MNHEY, CDR2 SVGAGI. CDR3 length: 13 residues. V was pared by 8 bases and J by 4 bases, with 14 bases between. DNA for the CDR3: TGTGCCAGCCTCCCAGGGGCTGGCTATGGCTACACCTTC. Translated: CASLPGAGYGYTF.

The chain links TRBV29-1 to TRBJ2-1; TRBD2 aligns across 7 bases. The germline V gene has CDR1 SQVTM and CDR2 ANQGSEA. V trimming: 7 bases; J trimming: 7 bases; junction bases outside the gene matches: 10. This CDR3 spans 13 amino acids. CDR3 loop: CSGQGLQPNEQFF. CDR3 DNA: TGCAGCGGGCAGGGACTACAACCGAATGAGCAGTTCTTC.

The V and J genes are TRBV5-1 and TRBJ2-2; TRBD1 matches at 8 bases. This CDR3 is built from 15 residues. V gave up 4 bases and J gave up 5 bases; unmatched junction bases: 7. Germline lookup yields CDR1 SGHRS and CDR2 YFSETQ. In DNA form, the CDR3 reads TGCGCCAGCAGCCAGGACAGGGTGGGAACCGGGGAGCTGTTTTTT. Protein product: CASSQDRVGTGELFF.

The chain couples TRBV7-3 to TRBJ2-6; TRBD2 might be the D (5 bases). Germline CDR1 and CDR2: SGHTA and FQGTGA. Trimming removed 4 bases from V and 1 base from J, with 11 bases in between. CDR3 length equals 16 residues. This chain's CDR3 is CASSSRPGSGANVLTF. The CDR3 nucleotides read TGTGCCAGCAGCTCGAGGCCGGGATCTGGGGCCAACGTCCTGACTTTC.

This clone was counted between two and nine times. The chain employs TRBV7-9 and TRBJ2-6; no firm D call. The ends were cut back, 1 base at V and 0 bases at J, with 13 bases in the middle. This CDR3 comprises 18 residues. Germline V gives CDR1 SEHNR, CDR2 FQNEAQ (reference sequence). This CDR3 reads CASSLGRDTLSGANVLTF. In nucleotides, the CDR3 is TGTGCCAGCAGCTTAGGAAGAGACACTCTCTCTGGGGCCAACGTCCTGACTTTC.

V and J are TRBV7-8 and TRBJ2-3, with 9 bases identical to TRBD2. The CDR3 covers 14 residues. J was trimmed by 2 bases and V by 7 bases; bases with no gene match: 4. Germline CDR1 reads SGHVS; CDR2 reads FQNEAQ. CDR3 loop: CASKAGGTTDTQYF. DNA for the CDR3: TGTGCCAGCAAGGCGGGAGGGACCACAGATACGCAGTATTTT.

This chain uses TRBV7-7 with TRBJ2-1, with 8 bases fitting TRBD2. The CDR3 consists of 14 residues. From germline, CDR1 is SSHAT and CDR2 FNYEAQ (reference sequence). In DNA form, the CDR3 reads TGTGCTACCTCAGCGGGAGCCGCCTACAATGAGCAGTTCTTC. Its translation is CATSAGAAYNEQFF. The full variable domain, its missing parts supplied by reference TRBV7-7 and TRBJ2-1, is GAGVSQSPRYKVTKRGQDVTLRCDPISSHATLYWYQQALGQGPEFLTYFNYEAQPDKSGLPSDRFSAERPEGSISTLTIQRTEQRDSAMYRCATSAGAAYNEQFFGPGTRLTVL.

The rearrangement uses TRBV5-4 and TRBJ2-1; 8 bases agree with TRBD2. Germline V lookup: CDR1 SGHNT, CDR2 YYREEE (reference sequence). This CDR3 comprises 18 residues. V trimming: 4 bases; J trimming: 2 bases; junction bases outside the gene matches: 14. DNA of the CDR3: TGTGCCAGCAGCGTGATGGGAGCGGGAGCAGAAGCCTACAATGAGCAGTTCTTC. Translated, it gives CASSVMGAGAEAYNEQFF. Filled out from reference TRBV5-4 and TRBJ2-1, the complete variable domain reads ETGVTQSPTHLIKTRGQQVTLRCSSQSGHNTVSWYQQALGQGPQFIFQYYREEENGRGNFPPRFSGLQFPNYSSELNVNALELDDSALYLCASSVMGAGAEAYNEQFFGPGTRLTVL.

The V and J genes are TRBV5-1 and TRBJ2-7; 8 positions agree with TRBD1. The V gene's germline CDR1 is SGHRS and CDR2 YFSETQ. This CDR3 is built from 15 residues. Trimming cost V 3 bases and J 0 bases; bases outside gene matches: 5. The CDR3 region is CASSSGQGISYEQYF. The CDR3 DNA sequence: TGCGCCAGCAGCTCAGGACAGGGTATCTCCTACGAGCAGTACTTC.

The CDR3 nucleotides read TGTGCCAGCAGCGCCTCAACAATCAATGAGCAGTTCTTC. This codes for CASSASTINEQFF. This chain connects TRBV9 to TRBJ2-1; D unresolved. This CDR3 region has 13 residues. CDR1 and CDR2 from the germline V gene are SGDLS and YYNGEE. V gave up 3 bases and J gave up 6 bases, with 10 bases separating them.

This clone was seen a few times. The rearrangement joins TRBV3-1 (or the pseudogene TRBV3-2) to TRBJ2-7; no clear D. Trimming left V 4 bases short and J 3 bases short, with 10 bases between. Germline V lookup: CDR1 LGHDT, CDR2 YNNKEL (reference sequence). This CDR3 has 13 amino acids. The CDR3 sequence is CASSPNPGYEQYF. DNA of the CDR3: TGTGCCAGCAGCCCCAACCCGGGCTACGAGCAGTACTTC.

CDR3 in DNA: TGTGCCAGCAGCGGAAGGGGGGGACTAGCGGGAAAGCAGTTCTTC. Amino acids: CASSGRGGLAGKQFF. The chain employs TRBV9 and TRBJ2-1; 13 bases are shared with TRBD2. The CDR3 runs 15 residues. Germline V lookup: CDR1 SGDLS, CDR2 YYNGEE. Trimming removed 3 bases from V and 11 bases from J; junction bases left unmatched: 8.

The rearrangement uses TRBV27 and TRBJ2-7; D call uncertain. The ends were cut back, 3 bases at V and 0 bases at J, with 9 bases in the middle. The CDR3 spans 14 residues. From germline, CDR1 is MNHEY and CDR2 SMNVEV (reference sequence). CDR3 nucleotide sequence: TGTGCCAGCAGTTTCGCCGGTAGCTCCTACGAGCAGTACTTC. It codes for CASSFAGSSYEQYF.

This sequence joins TRBV14 and TRBJ2-5, with 8 bases matching TRBD1. Germline assignment: CDR1 SGHDN and CDR2 FVKESK. The trim removed 4 bases at V and 4 bases at J, leaving 5 bases unmatched. This CDR3 region has 14 residues. Here the CDR3 reads CASSLRQGSETQYF. The CDR3 DNA follows: TGTGCCAGCAGCCTAAGACAGGGGTCAGAGACCCAGTACTTC.

V and J are TRBV3-1 (or the pseudogene TRBV3-2) and TRBJ2-1, with D possibly being TRBD2 (6 bases). Germline V gives CDR1 LGHDT, CDR2 YNNKEL (reference sequence). The V gene lost 6 bases and the J gene lost 3 bases, with 18 bases spanning the gap. The CDR3 length is 16 residues. In DNA, the CDR3 is TGTGCCAGCAGGCCCGGTGGCGGGACCCTCTACAATGAGCAGTTCTTC. Encoded protein: CASRPGGGTLYNEQFF.

There are a few counts of this clone. This sequence joins TRBV3-1 (or the pseudogene TRBV3-2) and TRBJ1-5, with 8 nucleotides matching TRBD1. Germline assignment: CDR1 LGHDT and CDR2 YNNKEL (reference sequence). V trimming: 0 bases; J trimming: 6 bases; junction bases outside the gene matches: 4. The CDR3 length is 15 residues. The CDR3 here is CASSQDSGGGQPQHF. The CDR3 nucleotides are TGTGCCAGCAGCCAAGATTCAGGGGGCGGTCAGCCCCAGCATTTT.

CDR3 in amino acids: CASSLGVWTDTQYF. The CDR3 region has the DNA TGCGCCAGCAGCTTGGGAGTATGGACAGATACGCAGTATTTT. V is TRBV5-1 and J is TRBJ2-3, with unresolved D. CDR1 and CDR2 from the germline V gene are SGHRS and YFSETQ. Trimming removed 0 bases at V and 3 bases at J, with 8 bases between. The CDR3 loop spans 14 amino acids.

CDR3 region: CAWSVGTSAAYEQYF. Written as DNA, the CDR3 is TGTGCCTGGAGTGTAGGGACTAGCGCCGCCTACGAGCAGTACTTC. This rearrangement joins TRBV30 to TRBJ2-7; 10 nucleotides line up with TRBD2. The CDR3 length is 15 residues. Germline trimming cut 0 bases from V and 2 bases from J; bases unmatched to any gene: 4. Germline V lookup: CDR1 GTSNPN, CDR2 SVGIG (reference sequence).

The genes are TRBV27 and TRBJ1-5; tentatively, D is TRBD1 (5 bases). Germline values: CDR1 MNHEY, CDR2 SMNVEV (reference sequence). Deletions cut 4 bases from V and 7 bases from J, with 17 bases between. The CDR3 is made up of 15 amino acids. CDR3 protein: CASSSLQGRVQPQHF. CDR3 nucleotide sequence: TGTGCCAGCAGTTCTTTGCAGGGAAGGGTGCAGCCCCAGCATTTT.

This chain connects TRBV24-1 to TRBJ2-7, with 7 bases lining up with TRBD1. The V gene end was trimmed by 7 bases and the J gene end by 6 bases; junction bases not matched to a gene: 8. CDR1 is KGHDR, CDR2 SFDVKD, per germline. This CDR3 has 13 amino acids. CDR3 DNA sequence: TGTGCCACCAGCCCCCGACAGGGCGGCGAGCAGTACTTC. It encodes CATSPRQGGEQYF.

The sample holds a few counts of this clone. This chain uses TRBV28 with TRBJ2-7, with D maybe TRBD2 (5 bases). CDR1 MDHEN and CDR2 SYDVKM come from the germline V gene. The CDR3 is made up of 14 amino acids. Trimming stripped 6 bases from V and 2 bases from J, with 14 bases between. The CDR3 reads CASSPSSGTYEQYF. The CDR3 DNA follows: TGTGCCAGCAGCCCCTCGTCGGGAACCTACGAGCAGTACTTC.